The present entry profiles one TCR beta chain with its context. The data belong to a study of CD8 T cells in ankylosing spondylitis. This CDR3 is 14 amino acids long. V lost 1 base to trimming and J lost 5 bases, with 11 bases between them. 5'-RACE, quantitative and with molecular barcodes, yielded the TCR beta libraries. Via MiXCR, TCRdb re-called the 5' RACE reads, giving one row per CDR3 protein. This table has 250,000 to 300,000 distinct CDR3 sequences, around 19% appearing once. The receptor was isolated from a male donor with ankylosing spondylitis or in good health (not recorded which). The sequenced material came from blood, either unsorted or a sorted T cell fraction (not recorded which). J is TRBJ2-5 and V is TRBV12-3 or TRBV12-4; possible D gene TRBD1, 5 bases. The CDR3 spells CASSLVGRAETQYF. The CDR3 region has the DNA TGTGCCAGCAGTTTAGTTGGCAGGGCTGAGACCCAGTACTTC.